This T cell receptor (beta chain) is drawn from a study of blood T cell repertoires in COVID-19. Whole-study context: Acute and convalescent COVID-19 samples came from the United States, Italy and Spain. T cells, B-cell-depleted T cells, or PBMCs provided the cDNA or gDNA that served as material.

Categorization into cohorts depended on clinical history that participants reported. Two negative PCRs, clearance, or symptom resolution had been documented for recovered Cohort 3 donors. The protocol was immunoSEQ multiplex PCR, while the TCRdb copy is restricted to in-frame clones and leaves out a portion. The table shows over 250,000 clones, with 90% occurring only once. The count of this clone is one. Germline V lookup: CDR1 KGHSH, CDR2 LQKENI. The trim removed 0 bases at V and 8 bases at J, leaving 4 bases unmatched. This CDR3 comprises 15 residues. The sequence was obtained from a man in his 60s who had recovered from COVID-19. Material for sequencing was PBMCs or T cells enriched from blood (not recorded which). V is TRBV18 and J is TRBJ1-4; 9 bases agree with TRBD1. The CDR3 region is CASSPPPDRGEKLFF. The CDR3 DNA sequence: TGTGCCAGCTCACCACCGCCGGACAGGGGAGAAAAACTGTTTTTT. The variable domain in full, with the rest retrieved from reference TRBV18 and TRBJ1-4, is NAGVMQNPRHLVRRRGQEARLRCSPMKGHSHVYWYRQLPEEGLKFMVYLQKENIIDESGMPKERFSAEFPKEGPSILRIQQVVRGDSAAYFCASSPPPDRGEKLFFGSGTQLSVL.